The 16 T cell receptor beta chains presented below share a single source sample, sequenced in a study of T cells expressing NK-cell markers. No DNA is given; TCRdb re-called the 5' RACE reads and lists each CDR3 protein once. The sample table includes under 35,000 distinct CDR3 sequences. Sequenced: blood T cells: a sorted CD56 or NKG2C T cell subset, CD4+ or CD8+ T cells, or bulk PBMC T cells (not recorded which). These receptors originate from a woman between 18 and 69 years old in good health.

The chain carries TRBV29-1 and TRBJ1-2; TCRdb gives TRBD1 as the D gene, but with no DNA this cannot be confirmed. Germline values: CDR1 SQVTM, CDR2 ANQGSEA. The CDR3 covers 13 residues. This CDR3 reads CSVDVDRVVGYTF.

The chain joins TRBV27 to TRBJ2-6; TCRdb outputs TRBD1, but without DNA this stays unchecked. Germline CDR1 reads MNHEY; CDR2 reads SMNVEV (reference sequence). The CDR3 sequence is 16 residues long. CDR3 sequence reads: CASSLGQLSGANVLTF.

The chain links TRBV4-1 to TRBJ2-5; no DNA is available, so the TRBD2 call from TCRdb remains unchecked. The CDR3 runs to 17 residues. Germline V gene lookup returns CDR1 MGHRA and CDR2 YSYEKL. The CDR3 is CASSHPLSGGPQETQYF.

The chain joins TRBV7-6 to TRBJ2-3; the D call of TRBD1 rests on TCRdb alone, since no DNA is present to check it. CDR1 SGHVS and CDR2 FNYEAQ come from the germline V gene. This CDR3 region has 17 residues. The CDR3 region is CASSSWTGQEVTDTQYF.

This sequence joins TRBV27 and TRBJ2-5; TCRdb picks TRBD1, but there is no DNA to check that call. CDR3 length: 15 residues. Germline V CDR1 and CDR2: MNHEY, SMNVEV (reference sequence). The CDR3 reads CASSLLAPGGETQYF.

CDR3 in amino acids: CASSESFSSGANEQFF. This chain links TRBV2 with TRBJ2-1; TCRdb proposes TRBD2, but this gene call is untestable without DNA. Germline CDR1 reads SNHLY; CDR2 reads FYNNEI. There are 16 residues in the CDR3.

This chain uses TRBV29-1 with TRBJ2-3; TCRdb outputs TRBD2, but without DNA this stays unchecked. In germline, CDR1 is SQVTM, CDR2 ANQGSEA. The CDR3 extends over 16 amino acids. This chain's CDR3 is CSVEDWSGGRTDTQYF.

V usage is TRBV4-1 and J usage is TRBJ2-1; TCRdb indicates TRBD1, and absent DNA this call remains unverified. This CDR3 comprises 19 residues. CDR1 is MGHRA, CDR2 YSYEKL, per germline. CDR3 sequence: CASSLGTDWDRLNNDEQFF.

V usage is TRBV12-3 or TRBV12-4 and J usage is TRBJ1-3; without DNA, the TCRdb call of TRBD1 cannot be checked. This CDR3 spans 16 amino acids. CDR3 protein: CASSLLGGVTGNTIYF.

The V call is TRBV9, the J call TRBJ1-3. The CDR3 consists of 17 residues. CDR1 and CDR2 from the germline V gene are SGDLS and YYNGEE. CDR3: CASSVRHSFDSGNTIYF.

The chain combines TRBV28 with TRBJ1-2; TCRdb's D gene call, TRBD1, goes unchecked for lack of DNA. The germline V gene has CDR1 MDHEN and CDR2 SYDVKM. This CDR3 spans 15 amino acids. CDR3 loop: CASSLPGAPNYGYTF.

V gene TRBV5-6 combines with J gene TRBJ2-1; the TCRdb D gene call, TRBD2, has no DNA to confirm it. CDR1 SGHDT and CDR2 YYEEEE come from the germline V gene. This CDR3 spans 12 amino acids. The CDR3 is CASSLGAGEQFF.

This chain joins TRBV29-1 and TRBJ2-6; the TRBD2 assignment by TCRdb is unverifiable without DNA. This CDR3 spans 19 amino acids. In germline, CDR1 is SQVTM, CDR2 ANQGSEA. Here the CDR3 reads CSVEDRGTSGSSGANVLTF. The full variable domain, rest sourced from reference TRBV29-1 and TRBJ2-6, is SAVISQKPSRDICQRGTSLTIQCQVDSQVTMMFWYRQQPGQSLTLIATANQGSEATYESGFVIDKFPISRPNLTFSTLTVSNMSPEDSSIYLCSVEDRGTSGSSGANVLTFGAGSRLTVL.

The chain recombines TRBV4-1 with TRBJ2-7. Germline CDR1 MGHRA, CDR2 YSYEKL. This CDR3 is built from 15 residues. The CDR3 is CASSQTDVLTYEQYF.

The chain combines TRBV20-1 with TRBJ1-1. The CDR3 extends over 14 amino acids. Germline CDR1 is DFQATT and CDR2 is SNEGSKA (reference sequence). This CDR3 is CSASGRGWDTEAFF.

V usage is TRBV6-2 or TRBV6-3 and J usage is TRBJ2-2; the TCRdb D gene call, TRBD2, has no DNA to confirm it. Looked up from germline, CDR1 is MNHEY and CDR2 is SVGEGT. The CDR3 contains 17 residues. The CDR3 spells CASSYEWSGGDTGELFF.